These T cell receptor beta chains were read from a single sample in a study of Ad26.COV2.S vaccination and SARS-CoV-2 variants. Produced via immunoSEQ multiplex PCR; TCRdb's table is partial and in-frame only. The sample includes about 480,000 clones, roughly 85% of them seen just once. The sequenced sample was peripheral blood, obtained in a trial of Ad26.COV2.S vaccine versus placebo. All receptors derive from a person aged 18-60 years who received the Ad26.COV2.S COVID-19 vaccine or a placebo. CDR3s include the opening cysteine and the closing phenylalanine or tryptophan. Each record gives: V gene, J gene, CDR3 protein.

TRBV5-1	TRBJ2-7	CASSLTSGSYEQYF
TRBV7-9	TRBJ2-1	CASSFNRAGSYNEQFF
TRBV18	TRBJ1-4	CASSPPPGGEKLFF
TRBV29-1	TRBJ2-2	CSVLLAGVSGELFF
TRBV28	TRBJ2-1	CASSSERYYNEQFF
TRBV29-1	TRBJ2-3	CSVEPSTDTQYF
TRBV28	TRBJ2-6	CASSPGPPSGANVLTF
TRBV6-5	TRBJ1-5	CASRQGRLSNQPQHF
TRBV9	TRBJ2-3	CASSVVQTDTQYF
TRBV6-4	TRBJ1-3	CASSDIGAAPYLPSGNTIYF
TRBV4-3	TRBJ2-1	CASSQILAGLGNEQFF
TRBV25-1	TRBJ1-1	CASSVRWNTEAFF
TRBV27	TRBJ1-4	CASSPLGNEKLFF
TRBV6-6	TRBJ2-1	CASWDSSSYNEQFF
TRBV29-1	TRBJ2-7	CSVVAGNSYEQYF
TRBV5-4	TRBJ2-1	CASSLSLPPDNEQFF
TRBV28	TRBJ2-7	CASSFTPSGQYF
TRBV5-6	TRBJ2-3	CASSPGSGGGPTDTQYF
TRBV30	TRBJ1-1	CAWSPSWNTEAFF
TRBV18	TRBJ1-4	CASSQGDEKLFF
TRBV6-4	TRBJ1-2	CASRVDRGYTF
TRBV24-1	TRBJ2-1	CATSDLPTRLYNEQFF
TRBV3-1/TRBV3-2	TRBJ2-5	CASSQYSGRETQYF
TRBV4-1	TRBJ1-5	CASSLGDRTHGQPQHF
TRBV28	TRBJ2-5	CASRGQGVETQYF
TRBV6-6	TRBJ2-1	CASIQHLAVSNEQFF
TRBV3-1/TRBV3-2	TRBJ1-2	CASLAGSWAGYTF
TRBV10-3	TRBJ1-1	CATAPEMNTEAFF
TRBV5-1	TRBJ2-3	CASSLARSDTQYF
TRBV5-1	TRBJ2-1	CASSLALAFNEQFF
TRBV30	TRBJ2-1	CAWSVLAGVSEQFF
TRBV19	TRBJ1-4	CASSILQGGEKLFF
TRBV10-3	TRBJ1-1	CAISGSDRGTTEAFF
TRBV28	TRBJ2-1	CASRPSGSNNEQFF
TRBV4-2	TRBJ2-2	CASSLRRPGELFF
TRBV7-2	TRBJ1-5	CASSSLGRVDQPQHF
TRBV30	TRBJ2-5	CAWRRTGGNQETQYF
TRBV5-6	TRBJ2-5	CASSLVKREVQETQYF
TRBV27	TRBJ2-7	CASSLLAGEVEQYF
TRBV28	TRBJ2-7	CASSLLAGLYEQYF
TRBV18	TRBJ2-1	CASSPTIAGGPYNEQFF
TRBV29-1	TRBJ1-1	CSVPGQGANTEAFF
TRBV12-3/TRBV12-4	TRBJ1-5	CASRYGLQPQHF
TRBV7-6	TRBJ2-7	CASSPGQGAYEQYF
TRBV9	TRBJ2-3	CASSVEVADTQYF
TRBV7-8	TRBJ2-7	CASSPRASSYEQYF
TRBV3-1/TRBV3-2	TRBJ2-1	CASSLGRSSYNEQFF
TRBV6-2/TRBV6-3	TRBJ2-1	CASSYQPTSGRTYNEQFF
TRBV29-1	TRBJ2-2	CSGRMAGELFF
TRBV29-1	TRBJ2-7	CSVGRTVITYEQYF
TRBV27	TRBJ2-6	CASSFGARQVNYSGANVLTF
TRBV5-8	TRBJ1-2	CASSFFIGGRGYTF
TRBV7-9	TRBJ1-2	CASHSGTGYGYTF
TRBV10-3	TRBJ1-4	CAISEGNGEKLFF
TRBV6-2/TRBV6-3	TRBJ1-4	CASSYSTGAGEKLFF